The source of this TCR beta chain is a study of CD8+ T cells in alopecia areata. The wider study: Patients received oral tofacitinib, 5 to 10 mg twice daily, for moderate-to-severe alopecia areata.

RNA was isolated and reverse transcribed to cDNA, the sequencing template. Sequencing was performed with immunoSEQ multiplex PCR; in TCRdb, only in-frame clones are kept and a portion is missing. This table has about 200,000 clones, more than 45% appearing once. Treatment: oral pan-JAK inhibitor, 5-10 mg twice daily. The germline gives CDR1 GTSNPN, CDR2 SVGIG (reference sequence). The CDR3 runs 13 residues. Trimming removed 2 bases at V and 4 bases at J, with 11 bases between. The source is a human donor with alopecia areata. The genes are TRBV30 and TRBJ1-2; D is possibly TRBD1 (5 bases). The specimen comprised CD4+ T cells sorted from blood, sampled at week 4, from a patient treated with tofacitinib. The CDR3 sequence: CAWSRDGTYGYTF. For the CDR3, the DNA is TGTGCCTGGAGTAGGGACGGAACCTATGGCTACACCTTC.